The T cell receptor beta chain under discussion was sequenced for a study of beta chain features in type 1 diabetes. As for the study in general: Patients looked much like healthy donors when it came to age, gender and cell yields.

Regarding the study as a whole: All four CD4+ subsets of Type 1 diabetes patients contained TCRB CDR3s that were moderately but significantly shorter.

With respect to this clone: Its matching antigen is unknown.

What was sequenced were expressed TCRB transcripts, since all of the isolated RNA had been reverse transcribed. The data were produced by immunoSEQ multiplex PCR, yet TCRdb's version contains in-frame clones alone and is incomplete. Among 500,000 to 650,000 clones, approximately 13% were seen once, and the ten largest hold roughly 0.12%. Losses at the gene ends were 5 bases for V and 5 bases for J; bases not matched to a gene: 6. Germline CDR1 is MNHNY and CDR2 is SVGAGI (reference sequence). This CDR3 is built from 16 residues. The sample comprised naive CD4+ T cells from blood. The chain carries TRBV6-6 and TRBJ1-6; 10 bases agree with TRBD1. This receptor was identified in a man aged 25-45 years with type 1 diabetes. CDR3 region: CASSRGQGRDNSPLHF. The CDR3 DNA sequence: TGTGCCAGCAGTCGGGGACAGGGGCGCGATAATTCACCCCTCCACTTT.